This T cell receptor (beta chain) was identified during a study of early T cells in non-severe SARS-CoV-2 infection. On the study more broadly: With bulk RNA from unsorted whole blood as input, sequencing yielded unpaired chains. Study outcomes and limitations: Sequences matched to VDJdb favored anti-spike CD8 responses, while private and CD4 specificities were missed.

This CDR3 spans 13 amino acids. V trimming: 4 bases; J trimming: 7 bases; junction bases outside the gene matches: 4. Germline values: CDR1 GTSNPN, CDR2 SVGIG (reference sequence). Unique molecular identifiers (one per individual cDNA molecule) were attached. TCRdb re-called the 5' RACE reads with MiXCR, one entry per CDR3 protein. The table records more than 20,000 distinct CDR3 sequences, around 4.5% of them present only once. As to this clonotype: Its antigen is not known.

This receptor was taken from an adult who was a healthcare worker with PCR-confirmed SARS-CoV-2 infection or an uninfected control (not recorded which). The chain joins TRBV30 to TRBJ1-6; 7 bases agree with TRBD1. Sequencing was done on a sample of whole blood. The CDR3: CAWTTGLNSPLHF. The CDR3 coding sequence is TGTGCCTGGACGACAGGGCTGAATTCACCCCTCCACTTT.